This T cell receptor (beta chain) was identified during a study of cytomegalovirus exposure and HLA in healthy donors. Study-level points and caveats: Only CMV serostatus was available as immune exposure information.

This clone has a handful of counts. Antigen: not known. CDR1 MGHRA and CDR2 YSYEKL come from the germline V gene. The CDR3 runs to 15 residues. V lost 0 bases, J lost 3 bases, and 11 bases lay in between. PCR involved 60 Vbeta and 13 Jbeta primers. Assay: immunoSEQ multiplex PCR; the TCRdb copy retains only in-frame clones and omits some. The sample consists of under 200,000 clones, approximately 78% of them appearing once. This clonotype was obtained from a male donor in good health and CMV-seropositive. Sequenced: PBMCs. This sequence joins TRBV4-1 and TRBJ1-1, with D hard to call. CDR3 sequence: CASSQDRGVHTEAFF. Written as DNA, the CDR3 is TGCGCCAGCAGCCAAGATCGCGGGGTACACACTGAAGCTTTCTTT.